The TCR beta chain described here comes from a study of shared clonotypes between healthy human individuals. This CDR3 contains 15 residues. From germline, CDR1 is SGHRS and CDR2 YFSETQ. Trimming took 0 bases from V and 6 from J, leaving 12 bases between them. Measured with immunoSEQ multiplex PCR; TCRdb has only the in-frame clones, and not every one. The sample lists under 2.5 million clones, under 95% occurring once. This sequence joins TRBV5-1 and TRBJ2-2; the D gene is possibly TRBD1 (6 bases). The sequencing input was naive CD4+ T cells from PBMCs. The subset here: CD45RA+ positively selected. This receptor was identified in a young man in good health. Some clones in this sample may be carry-over from other donors' samples. Here the CDR3 reads CASSLAVGAAGELFF. CDR3 nucleotide sequence: TGCGCCAGCAGCTTGGCAGTGGGGGCCGCCGGGGAGCTGTTTTTT.